The next 14 T cell receptor beta chains were all read from a single sample in a study of T-cell reconstitution after alpha-beta-depleted transplantation in children. Unique molecular identifiers were used to barcode this TCRbeta library. TCRdb fed the PCR reads into MiXCR, producing one record per CDR3 protein. The sample lists some 5,000 distinct CDR3 sequences; roughly 7.3% were seen once. The material was PBMCs, mostly from graft donor cells, obtained 60 days after TCRalphabeta/CD19-depleted stem cell transplant. These receptors all stem from a boy younger than two who had a stem cell transplant for SCID, so the T cells may come from the graft donor.

This clonotype is medium-sized in the sample. The rearrangement uses TRBV7-8 and TRBJ2-5; 7 bases line up with TRBD1. Germline trimming cut 5 bases from V and 4 bases from J; bases unmatched to any gene: 10. Per the germline V gene, CDR1 is SGHVS and CDR2 is FQNEAQ. The CDR3 is 15 residues long. As DNA, the CDR3 is TGTGCCAGCAGCGCCGGGACAGAGCCGGGAGAGACCCAGTACTTC. Protein sequence: CASSAGTEPGETQYF.

This clonotype showed up many times. The V call is TRBV20-1, the J call TRBJ1-2; no firm D call. Trimming shortened V by 1 base and J by 1 base, and 7 bases separated the two germline ends. Germline V gene sequence: CDR1 DFQATT, CDR2 SNEGSKA (reference sequence). This CDR3 region has 13 residues. The CDR3 reads CSARVRLNYGYTF. Here the CDR3 DNA reads TGCAGTGCTAGAGTCAGGCTTAACTATGGCTACACCTTC.

Within the sample, this clonotype is medium-sized. This chain connects TRBV12-3 or TRBV12-4 to TRBJ1-4, with D unclear. With 3 bases removed from V and 3 bases from J, the gap between germline ends came to 8 bases. This CDR3 has 14 amino acids. This CDR3 is CASSFEQANEKLFF. The CDR3 DNA is TGTGCCAGCAGTTTTGAGCAGGCTAATGAAAAACTGTTTTTT.

This clonotype is classed as medium-sized. The chain couples TRBV20-1 to TRBJ2-7, with 11 bases matching TRBD1. Germline V gene lookup returns CDR1 DFQATT and CDR2 SNEGSKA (reference sequence). There are 15 residues in the CDR3. The trim removed 1 base at V and 2 bases at J, leaving 4 bases unmatched. The CDR3 region is CSARGTGGPTYEQYF. CDR3 bases: TGCAGTGCTAGAGGGACAGGGGGCCCTACCTACGAGCAGTACTTC.

This clonotype is classed as medium-sized. The rearrangement joins TRBV9 to TRBJ2-1; the D is unclear. V was pared by 0 bases and J by 0 bases, with 10 bases between. This CDR3 region has 16 residues. Germline lookup yields CDR1 SGDLS and CDR2 YYNGEE. CDR3 loop: CASSVAERDSYNEQFF. In DNA, the CDR3 is TGTGCCAGCAGCGTAGCAGAGAGAGACTCCTACAATGAGCAGTTCTTC.

This clonotype is classed as medium-sized. The chain is built from TRBV25-1 and TRBJ2-2; no clear D gene. V shed 7 bases and J shed 3 bases, with 12 bases lying between them. This CDR3 has 14 amino acids. Germline V lookup: CDR1 MGHDK, CDR2 SYGVNS. The CDR3 loop is CASIEQRYTGELFF. The CDR3 nucleotides are TGTGCCAGCATCGAACAGAGGTACACCGGGGAGCTGTTTTTT.

This clonotype was recorded at least ten times. The gene calls are TRBV7-9 and TRBJ1-6; tentatively, D is TRBD1 (5 bases). V lost 0 bases and J 7 bases, leaving 16 bases between the germline ends. CDR1 and CDR2 from the germline V gene are SEHNR and FQNEAQ (reference sequence). This CDR3 has 17 residues. CDR3 residues: CASSLARGVARNSPLHF. In nucleotides, the CDR3 is TGTGCCAGCAGCTTAGCGAGGGGCGTGGCGAGAAATTCACCCCTCCACTTT.

In its sample, this clonotype ranks as medium-sized. V and J are TRBV7-7 and TRBJ2-3; tentatively, D is TRBD1 (6 bases). Germline loops: CDR1 SSHAT, CDR2 FNYEAQ (reference sequence). Trimming removed 5 bases at V and 2 bases at J, with 17 bases between. The CDR3 is 16 residues long. The CDR3 DNA sequence: TGTGCCAGCAGCGATCTCCCGGCAGGGGACACAGATACGCAGTATTTT. Encoded protein: CASSDLPAGDTDTQYF.

The J gene is TRBJ1-1, the V gene TRBV3-1; 8 nucleotides match TRBD1. Germline CDR1 and CDR2: LGHDT and YNNKEL (reference sequence). The CDR3 totals 14 residues. The V segment lost 11 bases and the J segment 8 bases; nucleotides outside the gene matches: 16. The CDR3 is CACSKYNRDREAFF. CDR3 DNA sequence: TGTGCCTGCTCCAAGTATAACCGGGACAGGGAAGCTTTCTTT.

This clonotype is medium-sized. The J gene is TRBJ2-1, the V gene TRBV4-1; 10 positions match TRBD2. V shed 5 bases, J shed 8 bases, and the junction held 9 bases outside the gene matches. This CDR3 spans 15 amino acids. Per the germline V gene, CDR1 is MGHRA and CDR2 is YSYEKL. In nucleotides, the CDR3 is TGCGCCAGCAGCATAGGACTAGCGGCACGGGATGAGCAGTTCTTC. Its translation is CASSIGLAARDEQFF.

In its sample, this clonotype ranks as medium-sized (0.01 to 0.1%). This rearrangement joins TRBV5-6 to TRBJ2-2, with 9 bases identical to TRBD2. The CDR3 contains 19 residues. Trimming at V came to 0 bases and at J to 4 bases, leaving 13 bases not matched to a gene. Germline lookup yields CDR1 SGHDT and CDR2 YYEEEE. The CDR3 coding sequence is TGTGCCAGCAGCTTGGACCCCCCCTTAGCGGGGGCTTTCACCGGGGAGCTGTTTTTT. Protein: CASSLDPPLAGAFTGELFF.

Sample share makes this clonotype medium-sized. V and J are TRBV6-5 and TRBJ2-1; possibly TRBD1 or TRBD2 for D (5 bases each). CDR1 and CDR2 (germline): MNHEY, SVGAGI. CDR3 length: 16 amino acids. Trimming stripped 2 bases from V and 3 bases from J, with 14 bases between. Here the CDR3 DNA reads TGTGCCAGCAGTTACCCCGGGGCCCTATTCTACAATGAGCAGTTCTTC. This codes for CASSYPGALFYNEQFF.

At least ten counts were recorded for this clonotype. The V and J genes are TRBV20-1 and TRBJ1-4, with D maybe TRBD1 (6 bases). CDR1 is DFQATT, CDR2 SNEGSKA, per germline (reference sequence). Trimming removed 0 bases from V and 10 bases from J, with 9 bases in between. The CDR3 consists of 12 residues. The CDR3 loop is CSAREQGGKLFF. The CDR3 DNA is TGCAGTGCTAGAGAACAGGGAGGAAAACTGTTTTTT.

This clonotype has just a few counts. This chain joins TRBV23-1 and TRBJ1-1; D remains unclear. TRBV23-1 is known as an ORF, though its function is uncertain. The CDR3 totals 10 residues. V gave up 11 bases and J gave up 1 base, with 5 bases separating them. The CDR3 loop is CALKNTEAFF. DNA for the CDR3: TGCGCCCTGAAGAACACTGAAGCTTTCTTT.